These T cell receptor beta chains were read from a single sample in a study of patients and donors after allogeneic stem cell transplantation. A single record per CDR3 protein comes from TCRdb applying MiXCR to the RT-PCR reads. The sample consists of roughly 940,000 distinct CDR3 sequences, 15% to 20% of them appearing once. Sequenced: blood, either unsorted or a sorted T cell fraction (not recorded which). The receptors stem from a human donor who was either an allogeneic HSCT recipient or a stem cell or donor lymphocyte infusion donor (not recorded which). It is not recorded whose cells these are; they may come from a transplant donor. CDR3s include the opening cysteine and the closing phenylalanine or tryptophan. The D gene is left open where the match is weak. The size entry is marked missing in some rows and otherwise reads once, few, many or a size class.

v_gene	d_gene	j_gene	abundance	CDR3aa	CDR3nt
TRBV12-3/TRBV12-4	-	TRBJ1-1	few	CASILRTNTEAFF	TGTGCCAGCATCCTACGGACGAACACTGAAGCTTTCTTT
TRBV12-3/TRBV12-4	TRBD2	TRBJ2-5	few	CASSLKLAGKATQYF	TGTGCCAGCAGTTTAAAACTAGCGGGAAAGGCGACCCAGTACTTC
TRBV6-1	TRBD1	TRBJ1-1	-	CASRRGGAGNTEAFF	TGTGCCAGCAGGAGAGGGGGCGCAGGGAACACTGAAGCTTTCTTT
TRBV6-1	-	TRBJ2-3	-	CASSGYRTSTDTQYF	TGTGCCAGCAGTGGCTACCGGACCTCCACAGATACGCAGTATTTT
TRBV12-3/TRBV12-4	-	TRBJ2-1	-	CASSPLGTGSSYNEQFF	TGTGCCAGCAGTCCGCTCGGTACGGGGAGCTCCTACAATGAGCAGTTCTTC
TRBV7-9	TRBD2	TRBJ2-1	few	CASSRPLAGGPGEQFF	TGTGCCAGCAGCAGGCCGCTAGCGGGGGGGCCGGGTGAGCAGTTCTTC
TRBV25-1	-	TRBJ2-7	many	CASSEWYYEQYF	TGTGCCAGCAGTGAATGGTATTACGAGCAGTACTTC
TRBV29-1	-	TRBJ1-1	many	CSVIRGGNTEAFF	TGCAGCGTAATTAGGGGGGGTAACACTGAAGCTTTCTTT
TRBV2	TRBD1	TRBJ2-7	few	CASRRTGAPNEQYF	TGTGCCAGCAGGCGTACAGGGGCCCCCAACGAGCAGTACTTC
TRBV5-6	-	TRBJ2-3	-	CASSSPDPRSATQYF	TGTGCCAGCAGTTCGCCAGATCCCCGGTCAGCTACGCAGTATTTT
TRBV12-3/TRBV12-4	TRBD1	TRBJ2-7	-	CASSDRALYEQYF	TGTGCCAGCAGCGACAGGGCTCTCTACGAGCAGTACTTC
TRBV12-3/TRBV12-4	-	TRBJ2-2	many	CASSPRGGYANTGELFF	TGTGCCAGCAGTCCCCGTGGGGGTTACGCGAACACCGGGGAGCTGTTTTTT
TRBV24-1	TRBD1	TRBJ1-2	-	CATSDSGTGGGYTF	TGTGCCACCAGTGATTCCGGGACAGGGGGTGGCTACACCTTC
TRBV20-1	-	TRBJ2-7	few	CSAHSGTRAYEQYF	TGCAGTGCTCACAGCGGGACAAGAGCCTACGAGCAGTACTTC
TRBV24-1	-	TRBJ2-2	-	CATSELGADTGELFF	TGTGCCACCAGTGAATTGGGGGCCGACACCGGGGAGCTGTTTTTT
TRBV5-1	-	TRBJ1-1	many	CASSLGQHTEAFF	TGCGCCAGCAGCTTGGGACAGCACACTGAAGCTTTCTTT
TRBV10-3	TRBD2	TRBJ2-7	many	CAISGTSGNYEQYF	TGTGCCATCAGCGGGACTAGCGGAAACTACGAGCAGTACTTC
TRBV20-1	-	TRBJ1-1	-	CSAITEEMNTEAFF	TGCAGTGCTATAACAGAGGAGATGAACACTGAAGCTTTCTTT
TRBV9	-	TRBJ2-2	-	CASSVGSETGELFF	TGTGCCAGCAGCGTAGGCTCAGAGACCGGGGAGCTGTTTTTT
TRBV25-1	-	TRBJ1-2	-	CASSEYAGAGYTF	TGTGCCAGCAGTGAATATGCAGGAGCTGGCTACACCTTC
TRBV30	-	TRBJ2-5	few	CAWRSQETQYF	TGTGCCTGGAGGTCTCAGGAGACCCAGTACTTC
TRBV21-1	-	TRBJ1-2	-	CASSKDADYGYTF	TGTGCCAGCAGCAAAGATGCGGATTATGGCTACACCTTC
TRBV9	TRBD1	TRBJ2-7	-	CASSASGTGVEQYF	TGTGCCAGCAGCGCCTCCGGGACAGGCGTCGAGCAGTACTTC
TRBV24-1	TRBD1	TRBJ1-5	-	CATSDRTGGSGNQPQHF	TGTGCCACCAGTGATCGGACAGGCGGCAGCGGCAATCAGCCCCAGCATTTT
TRBV6-1	-	TRBJ2-6	few	CATRGASLGANVLTF	TGTGCCACTCGGGGCGCTTCGCTGGGGGCCAACGTCCTGACTTTC
TRBV18	-	TRBJ1-1	-	CASSPQLGRQSTEAFF	TGTGCCAGCTCACCTCAACTAGGACGGCAGAGCACTGAAGCTTTCTTT
TRBV12-3/TRBV12-4	-	TRBJ1-2	-	CASSLQAAGTGYTF	TGTGCCAGCAGTTTACAGGCAGCGGGGACGGGCTACACCTTC
TRBV11-2	TRBD2	TRBJ2-1	-	CASSSRWTSGLRPYNEQFF	TGTGCCAGCAGCTCCCGCTGGACTAGCGGGTTGAGACCCTACAATGAGCAGTTCTTC
TRBV2	-	TRBJ2-2	-	CASREAVRRTGELFF	TGTGCCAGCAGGGAAGCCGTCCGGAGGACCGGGGAGCTGTTTTTT
TRBV7-6	-	TRBJ2-7	-	CASSIRPLAGQYF	TGTGCCAGCAGCATAAGACCTCTTGCCGGGCAGTACTTC
TRBV24-1	-	TRBJ2-6	-	CATSDQKDSNSGANVLTF	TGTGCCACCAGTGATCAAAAGGACAGCAACTCTGGGGCCAACGTCCTGACTTTC
TRBV3-1	TRBD1	TRBJ2-1	-	CASSQAGGNCYNEQFF	TGTGCCAGCAGCCAAGCAGGGGGAAACTGCTACAATGAGCAGTTCTTC
TRBV7-2	-	TRBJ1-1	few	CASSSDTRVFEAFF	TGTGCCAGCAGCTCTGACACGAGGGTTTTCGAAGCTTTCTTT
TRBV6-5	-	TRBJ2-7	few	CASSYSRLPVGEQYF	TGTGCCAGCAGTTACTCTCGCCTTCCAGTGGGGGAGCAGTACTTC
TRBV30	-	TRBJ2-3	few	CAWSVRGGDTQYF	TGTGCCTGGAGTGTACGGGGCGGGGATACGCAGTATTTT
TRBV18	-	TRBJ2-7	-	CASSPTAFSYEQYF	TGTGCCAGCTCGCCGACAGCTTTCTCCTACGAGCAGTACTTC
TRBV29-1	TRBD1	TRBJ2-7	-	CSAYGTGDEQYF	TGCAGCGCCTACGGTACAGGGGACGAGCAGTACTTC
TRBV6-2/TRBV6-3	TRBD2	TRBJ2-2	few	CASRGLPGLKITGELFF	TGTGCCAGCAGAGGTCTACCGGGACTAAAGATAACCGGGGAGCTGTTTTTT
TRBV29-1	-	TRBJ1-2	-	CSAMDGEYGYTF	TGCAGCGCGATGGACGGGGAGTATGGCTACACCTTC
TRBV12-3/TRBV12-4	TRBD1	TRBJ2-7	few	CASSGTGQTYEQYF	TGTGCCAGCAGCGGGACAGGCCAAACCTACGAGCAGTACTTC
TRBV29-1	-	TRBJ1-1	many	CSVEAGSTEAFF	TGCAGCGTTGAAGCCGGGAGCACTGAAGCTTTCTTT
TRBV3-1	-	TRBJ2-7	-	CASSHGADYEQYF	TGTGCCAGCAGCCATGGAGCCGACTACGAGCAGTACTTC
TRBV10-3	TRBD2	TRBJ2-1	-	CAISESAAGVYNEQFF	TGTGCCATCAGTGAGTCGGCAGCGGGGGTGTACAATGAGCAGTTCTTC
TRBV18	-	TRBJ1-5	many	CASSPPDQPQHF	TGTGCCAGCTCACCACCGGATCAGCCCCAGCATTTT
TRBV20-1	-	TRBJ2-7	-	CSAQPRDTIYEQYF	TGCAGTGCCCAGCCCCGGGACACCATCTACGAGCAGTACTTC
TRBV20-1	TRBD2	TRBJ2-7	many	CSVFSGSYEQYF	TGCAGTGTGTTTAGCGGGAGCTACGAGCAGTACTTC
TRBV4-1	TRBD1	TRBJ2-7	-	CASSQDPPGTASYEQYF	TGCGCCAGCAGCCAAGACCCTCCCGGGACAGCCTCCTACGAGCAGTACTTC
TRBV29-1	TRBD2	TRBJ2-7	-	CSVGTSGAREQYF	TGCAGCGTTGGAACTAGCGGGGCAAGGGAGCAGTACTTC
TRBV12-3/TRBV12-4	TRBD2	TRBJ2-1	few	CASSSNPASGTDEQFF	TGTGCCAGCAGTTCTAACCCGGCTAGCGGGACCGATGAGCAGTTCTTC
TRBV10-3	-	TRBJ1-2	-	CAISESRQAEGYTF	TGTGCCATCAGTGAGTCGAGACAGGCGGAAGGCTACACCTTC
TRBV27	-	TRBJ2-7	once	CASSRWSETKSYEQYF	TGTGCCAGCAGTCGATGGTCCGAGACCAAGTCCTACGAGCAGTACTTC
TRBV25-1	-	TRBJ2-7	few	CASSGSGRSYEQYF	TGTGCCAGCAGTGGATCAGGGAGATCCTACGAGCAGTACTTC
TRBV7-2	TRBD1	TRBJ1-1	few	CASTKGGQLNTEAFF	TGTGCCAGCACCAAAGGGGGACAGTTGAACACTGAAGCTTTCTTT
TRBV12-3/TRBV12-4	TRBD1	TRBJ1-2	-	CASRISGTAYGYTF	TGTGCCAGCAGAATTTCCGGGACAGCCTATGGCTACACCTTC
TRBV12-3/TRBV12-4	TRBD1	TRBJ2-7	many	CASSRGGASYEQYF	TGTGCCAGCAGCAGAGGGGGCGCCTCCTACGAGCAGTACTTC
TRBV6-1	TRBD1	TRBJ2-7	few	CASSLGQGNPYEQYF	TGTGCCAGCAGCCTCGGACAGGGCAATCCCTACGAGCAGTACTTC
TRBV7-6	-	TRBJ2-7	few	CASSLKVQAYEQYF	TGTGCCAGCAGCTTAAAGGTACAGGCCTACGAGCAGTACTTC